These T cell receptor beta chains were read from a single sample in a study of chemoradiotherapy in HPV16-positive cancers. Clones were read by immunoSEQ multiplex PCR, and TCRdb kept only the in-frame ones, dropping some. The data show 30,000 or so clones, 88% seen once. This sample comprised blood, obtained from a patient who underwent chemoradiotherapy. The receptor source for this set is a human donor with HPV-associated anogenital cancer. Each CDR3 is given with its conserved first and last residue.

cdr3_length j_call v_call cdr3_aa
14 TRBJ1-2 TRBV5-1 CASSLSQITNGYTF
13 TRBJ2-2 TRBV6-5 CASSYGRTGELFF
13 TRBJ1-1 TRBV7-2 CASSRRVDTEAFF
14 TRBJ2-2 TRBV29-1 CSVGQGSSTGELFF
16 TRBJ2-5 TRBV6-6 CASSQGLAGVWETQYF
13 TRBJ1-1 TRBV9 CASETGVNTEAFF
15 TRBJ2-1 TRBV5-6 CASSLGRGTYNEQFF
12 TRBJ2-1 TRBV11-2 CASSLEYVEQFF
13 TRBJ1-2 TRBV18 CASSPPLEEGYTF
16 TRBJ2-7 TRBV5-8 CASSLEGEMYSYEQYF
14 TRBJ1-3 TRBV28 CASSFRSSGNTIYF
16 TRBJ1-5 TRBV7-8 CASSAHRAASNQPQHF
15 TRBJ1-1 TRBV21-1 CASSINRGQGAEAFF
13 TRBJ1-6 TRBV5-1 CASRDSYNSPLHF
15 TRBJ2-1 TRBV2 CASSGLAGGLDEQFF
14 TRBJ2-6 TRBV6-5 CASSDNSGANVLTF
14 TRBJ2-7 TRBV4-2 CASSHTRSTYEQYF
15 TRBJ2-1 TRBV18 CASSTTNGGRREQFF
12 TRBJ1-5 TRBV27 CASSSGFGPQHF
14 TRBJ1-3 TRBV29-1 CSAMTYLSGNTIYF
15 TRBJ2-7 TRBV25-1 CASSPTGGLLYEQYF
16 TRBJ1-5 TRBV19 CASSTGTVWGNQPQHF
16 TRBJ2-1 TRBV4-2 CASSQGAGGSWDEQFF
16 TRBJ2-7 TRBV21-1 CASSKVRTPCPYEQYF
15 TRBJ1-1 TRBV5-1 CASSSPDRLDTEAFF
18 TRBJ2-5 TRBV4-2 CASSPRGYGGKGGETQYF
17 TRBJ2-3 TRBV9 CASSVDSAGGRTDTQYF
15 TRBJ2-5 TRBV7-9 CASSLTTGAQETQYF
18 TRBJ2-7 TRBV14 CASSQEAVLAGWDYEQYF
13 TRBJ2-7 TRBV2 CASSGLNKYEQYF
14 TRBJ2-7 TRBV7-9 CASSFPSDSYEQYF
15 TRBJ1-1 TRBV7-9 CASSLTGHPNTEAFF
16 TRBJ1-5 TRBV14 CASSLESNWGNQPQHF
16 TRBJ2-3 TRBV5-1 CASSLFLAGGADTQYF
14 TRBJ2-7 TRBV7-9 CASSSGQLSYEQYF
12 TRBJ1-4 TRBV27 CASSSWGEKLFF
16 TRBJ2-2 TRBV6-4 CASSDQGRGLPGELFF
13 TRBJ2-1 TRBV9 CASSALGGATQFF
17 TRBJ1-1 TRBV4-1 CASSQGGAFGVNTEAFF
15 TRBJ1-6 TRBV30 CAWSRVSSYNSPLHF
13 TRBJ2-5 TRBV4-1 CASSRQGGETQYF
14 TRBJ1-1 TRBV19 CASSIAGVGTEAFF
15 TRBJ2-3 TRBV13 CASSPAGGVTDTQYF
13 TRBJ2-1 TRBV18 CASGAQLYNEQFF
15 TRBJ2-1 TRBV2 CASPLAESSYNEQFF
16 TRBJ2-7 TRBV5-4 CASSRAAGTSNYEQYF